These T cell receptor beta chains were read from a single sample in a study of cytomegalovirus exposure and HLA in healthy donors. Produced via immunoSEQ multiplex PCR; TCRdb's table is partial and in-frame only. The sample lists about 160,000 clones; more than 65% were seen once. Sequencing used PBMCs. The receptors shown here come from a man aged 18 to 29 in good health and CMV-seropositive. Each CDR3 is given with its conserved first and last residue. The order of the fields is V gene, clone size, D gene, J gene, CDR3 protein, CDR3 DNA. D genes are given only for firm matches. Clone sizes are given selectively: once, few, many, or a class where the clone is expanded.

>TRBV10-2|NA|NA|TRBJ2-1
CASSDGPEPEQFF
TGCGCCAGCAGTGACGGCCCGGAGCCTGAGCAGTTCTTC
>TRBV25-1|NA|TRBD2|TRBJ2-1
CASSEGGRHYNEQFF
TGTGCCAGCAGTGAGGGAGGGAGGCATTACAATGAGCAGTTCTTC
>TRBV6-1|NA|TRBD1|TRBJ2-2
CASSRQGINTGELFF
TGTGCCAGCAGCAGACAGGGGATAAACACCGGGGAGCTGTTTTTT
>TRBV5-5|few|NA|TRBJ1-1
CASSLTGPSNTEAFF
TGTGCCAGCAGCTTAACAGGGCCTTCGAACACTGAAGCTTTCTTT
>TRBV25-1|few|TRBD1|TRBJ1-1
CASSGGTGPDMNTEAFF
TGTGCCAGCAGTGGGGGGACAGGCCCCGACATGAACACTGAAGCTTTCTTT
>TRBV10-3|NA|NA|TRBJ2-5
CAISESSGETQYF
TGTGCCATCAGTGAGTCGTCGGGGGAGACCCAGTACTTC
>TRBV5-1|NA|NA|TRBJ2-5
CASSLGPPEETQYF
TGCGCCAGCAGCTTGGGGCCACCAGAAGAGACCCAGTACTTC
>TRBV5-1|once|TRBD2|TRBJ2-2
CASSLSTSGGTGELFF
TGCGCCAGCAGCCTATCTACTAGCGGCGGCACCGGGGAGCTGTTTTTT
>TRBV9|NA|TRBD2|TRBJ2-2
CASSLQRGNTGELFF
TGTGCCAGCAGCCTCCAGCGGGGGAACACCGGGGAGCTGTTTTTT
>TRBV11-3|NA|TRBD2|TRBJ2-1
CASSGASGRAPVGNEQFF
TGTGCCAGCAGTGGGGCTAGCGGGAGGGCCCCGGTGGGCAATGAGCAGTTCTTC
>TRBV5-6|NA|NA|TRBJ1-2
CASSLQGHLYGYTF
TGTGCCAGCAGCTTGCAGGGGCACCTCTATGGCTACACCTTC
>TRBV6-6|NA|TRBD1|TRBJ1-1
CASRPGGGTEAFF
TGTGCCAGCAGACCAGGGGGCGGGACTGAAGCTTTCTTT